This is a list of T cell receptor beta chains from one sample in a study of blood T cell repertoires in COVID-19. Assay used: immunoSEQ multiplex PCR; TCRdb lists only in-frame clones, some missing. The sample records 150,000 to 200,000 clones, roughly 90% being singletons. The sequenced sample consisted of PBMCs or T cells enriched from blood (not recorded which). The receptor set was obtained from a woman aged 50 to 65 who had recovered from COVID-19. Both conserved end residues are part of each CDR3. D genes are given only for firm matches. Only some rows state a clone size, as once, few, many or a class for expanded clones.

V,size,D,J,DNA,CDR3
TRBV2,-,-,TRBJ2-3,TGTGCCAGCACCTCCCTTTCGAGGGCTGCCTCCACAGATACGCAGTATTTT,CASTSLSRAASTDTQYF
TRBV7-7,-,-,TRBJ1-3,TGTGCCAGCAGCTTAGCATCTGGGGGCGGAAACACCATATATTTT,CASSLASGGGNTIYF
TRBV6-5,-,-,TRBJ2-7,TGTGCCAGCAGTTACGGTTACAGCCGATACGAGCAGTACTTC,CASSYGYSRYEQYF
TRBV7-3,-,TRBD1,TRBJ1-3,TGTGCCAGCAGCTTAACGGGGGACAGGGTGGATGGAAACACCATATATTTT,CASSLTGDRVDGNTIYF
TRBV7-2,-,TRBD1,TRBJ1-2,TGTGCCAGCAGTCCAACACCGGGACAGGGGGCGAAAGGCTACACCTTC,CASSPTPGQGAKGYTF
TRBV19,-,-,TRBJ1-5,TGTGCCAGTAGTATGGCCCGGACAGTTAATCAGCCCCAGCATTTT,CASSMARTVNQPQHF
TRBV6-5,once,TRBD1,TRBJ2-3,TGTGCCAGCACATCAGGGGGCACGGATACGCAGTATTTT,CASTSGGTDTQYF
TRBV14,-,-,TRBJ1-3,TGTGCCAGCAGCCGAACAGTTACTGGAAACACCATATATTTT,CASSRTVTGNTIYF
TRBV30,-,-,TRBJ1-2,TGTGCCTGGAGTGTAACGCAGGGCGGCTACACCTTC,CAWSVTQGGYTF
TRBV7-2,-,TRBD2,TRBJ2-5,TGTGCCAGCAGCCCTCCAGGAGCGGGGGGGCGGGAGACCCAGTACTTC,CASSPPGAGGRETQYF
TRBV7-2,-,TRBD1,TRBJ2-7,TGTGCCAGCAGCTTAGCGCTGACAGGGACCTACGAGCAGTACTTC,CASSLALTGTYEQYF
TRBV11-1,-,-,TRBJ2-1,TGTGCCAGCAGCTTAGGGGCGGGGCTAGCTAATGAGCAGTTCTTC,CASSLGAGLANEQFF
TRBV3-1/TRBV3-2,-,-,TRBJ1-1,TGTGCCAGCAGCCACAGGCCTCCGAGACAGCTTAACACTGAAGCTTTCTTT,CASSHRPPRQLNTEAFF
TRBV29-1,-,-,TRBJ2-7,TGCAGCGTTGAAATTTCCGGTTCTTCCTACGAGCAGTACTTC,CSVEISGSSYEQYF
TRBV11-1,-,TRBD1,TRBJ2-7,TGTGCCAGCAGCAAGACGGACAGGAACTACGAGCAGTACTTC,CASSKTDRNYEQYF
TRBV24-1,-,-,TRBJ1-1,TGTGCCACCAGTAAACAGGGCAGAACTGAAGCTTTCTTT,CATSKQGRTEAFF
TRBV21-1,-,-,TRBJ1-5,TGTGCCAGCAGCCCTTGGATGGACAGTGACAATCAGCCCCAGCATTTT,CASSPWMDSDNQPQHF
TRBV24-1,-,TRBD1,TRBJ1-2,TGTGCCACCAGTGCCGAGGGGACAGCCTATGGCTACACCTTC,CATSAEGTAYGYTF
TRBV11-3,-,TRBD1,TRBJ1-2,TGTGCCAGCAGCTTAGATCAGGGGGCCGGTGGCTACACCTTC,CASSLDQGAGGYTF
TRBV7-8,-,TRBD1,TRBJ1-2,TGTGCCAGCAGCCTCGGCCGGGACAGGCTTAACTATGGCTACACCTTC,CASSLGRDRLNYGYTF
TRBV3-1/TRBV3-2,-,TRBD2,TRBJ2-7,TGTGCCAGCAGCTCTCCTAGCGGGGGGGTCCACGAGCAGTACTTC,CASSSPSGGVHEQYF
TRBV18,once,-,TRBJ1-5,TGTGCCAGCTCCTCTAGTTCGGGTAGCAATCAGCCCCAGCATTTT,CASSSSSGSNQPQHF
TRBV28,-,-,TRBJ1-1,TGTGCCAGCAGTTTAAAGGGGCAGGGGTGGAGAGGCACTGAAGCTTTCTTT,CASSLKGQGWRGTEAFF
TRBV30,once,TRBD1,TRBJ1-5,TGTGCCTGGAGTGGAGAGGGGGCTTTGCGCAATCAGCCCCAGCATTTT,CAWSGEGALRNQPQHF
TRBV30,-,TRBD1,TRBJ2-2,TGTGCCTGGGGACAGGTTAACACCGGGGAGCTGTTTTTT,CAWGQVNTGELFF
TRBV6-5,once,TRBD1,TRBJ1-2,TGTGCCAGCAGTTCCCCGGGAGCAGGGGGCTATGGCTACACCTTC,CASSSPGAGGYGYTF
TRBV11-3,-,TRBD1,TRBJ2-7,TGTGCCAGCAGCCATCGGACAGGGACCCACGAGCAGTACTTC,CASSHRTGTHEQYF
TRBV7-3,-,TRBD1,TRBJ2-3,TGTGCCAGCAGCTTAGTGAGGACAGGGTTGGATACGCAGTATTTT,CASSLVRTGLDTQYF
TRBV19,-,TRBD2,TRBJ2-3,TGTGCCAGTAGTATCGCAGCGGGGGGGCGAGGGACAGATACGCAGTATTTT,CASSIAAGGRGTDTQYF
TRBV6-6,-,-,TRBJ1-5,TGTGCCAGCAGTGTTGACTCCAATCAGCCCCAGCATTTT,CASSVDSNQPQHF
TRBV5-1,-,TRBD2,TRBJ2-1,TGCGCCAGCAGCCACTCTAGCGGGGGGTACAATGAGCAGTTCTTC,CASSHSSGGYNEQFF
TRBV6-5,-,TRBD1,TRBJ1-4,TGTGCCAGCAGTTACGACACAGGGGGTTCCCTGTTTTTT,CASSYDTGGSLFF
TRBV11-3,-,TRBD2,TRBJ2-1,TGTGCCAGCAGCTTAGACAGCGGGGGGGCCTTTGAGCAGTTCTTC,CASSLDSGGAFEQFF
TRBV7-3,-,TRBD2,TRBJ2-1,TGTGCCAGCCCCAGAGGGCTAGCGGGGGGGCCGGTTAGCCACAATGAGCAGTTCTTC,CASPRGLAGGPVSHNEQFF
TRBV7-2,-,TRBD1,TRBJ1-2,TGTGCCAGCAGCCCTCTACGGACAGGGGATTATGGCTACACCTTC,CASSPLRTGDYGYTF
TRBV10-3,-,-,TRBJ2-3,TGTGCCATCAGTGATCAAGGGGCTAGCACAGATACGCAGTATTTT,CAISDQGASTDTQYF
TRBV12-5,-,TRBD1,TRBJ1-5,TGTGCTAGTGGTACGACAGGGTCCTCCTATAGCAATCAGCCCCAGCATTTT,CASGTTGSSYSNQPQHF
TRBV5-1,-,TRBD1,TRBJ2-7,TGCGCCAGCAGCCCACCCAGACAGGGGTCAAACGAGCAGTACTTC,CASSPPRQGSNEQYF
TRBV30,-,-,TRBJ2-1,TGTGCCTGGAGTCTGCGAGTCGGGTCCTACAATGAGCAGTTCTTC,CAWSLRVGSYNEQFF
TRBV10-1,-,TRBD1,TRBJ2-2,TGCGCCATCACCTCTTGCGACAGGGGGCGAGACACCGGGGAGCTGTTTTTT,CAITSCDRGRDTGELFF
TRBV7-3,few,-,TRBJ1-2,TGTGCCAGCAGCTTACAGGGAAACTATGGCTACACCTTC,CASSLQGNYGYTF